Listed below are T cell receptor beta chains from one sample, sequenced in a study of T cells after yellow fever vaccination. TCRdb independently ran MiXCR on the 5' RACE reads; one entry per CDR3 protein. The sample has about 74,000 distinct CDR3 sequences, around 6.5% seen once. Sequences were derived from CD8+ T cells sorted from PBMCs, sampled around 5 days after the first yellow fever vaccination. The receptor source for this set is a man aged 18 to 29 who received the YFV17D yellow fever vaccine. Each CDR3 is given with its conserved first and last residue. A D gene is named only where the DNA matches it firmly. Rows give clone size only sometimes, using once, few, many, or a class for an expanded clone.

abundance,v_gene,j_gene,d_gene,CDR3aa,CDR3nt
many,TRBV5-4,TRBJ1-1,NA,CASSLEAGEAFF,TGTGCCAGCAGCTTGGAGGCAGGGGAAGCTTTCTTT
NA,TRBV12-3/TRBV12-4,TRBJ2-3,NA,CASTLGADTQYF,TGTGCCAGCACACTAGGCGCAGATACGCAGTATTTT
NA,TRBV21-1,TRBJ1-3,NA,CASSKGPGDVYF,TGTGCCAGCAGCAAAGGTCCAGGGGACGTATATTTT
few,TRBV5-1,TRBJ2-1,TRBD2,CASSLRGVGSSSYNEQFF,TGCGCCAGCAGCTTGCGGGGGGTCGGATCTAGCTCCTACAATGAGCAGTTCTTC
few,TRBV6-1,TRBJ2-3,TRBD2,CASSLRLAGEYTDTQYF,TGTGCCAGCAGCCTACGCCTAGCGGGGGAGTACACAGATACGCAGTATTTT
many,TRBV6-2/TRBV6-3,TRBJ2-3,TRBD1,CASSRDRSTDTQYF,TGTGCCAGCAGCCGGGACAGGAGCACAGATACGCAGTATTTT
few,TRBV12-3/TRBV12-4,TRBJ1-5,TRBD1,CASSTRGRGVQPQHF,TGTGCCAGCAGTACTCGAGGCAGGGGGGTTCAGCCCCAGCATTTT
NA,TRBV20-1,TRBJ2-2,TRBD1,CSARRDRVTGELFF,TGCAGTGCTAGACGGGACAGGGTGACCGGGGAGCTGTTTTTT
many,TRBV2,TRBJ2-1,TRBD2,CASSIAGGYNEQFF,TGTGCCAGCAGCATAGCGGGGGGTTACAATGAGCAGTTCTTC
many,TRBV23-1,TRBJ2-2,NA,CASSQLRRGDTGELFF,TGCGCCAGCAGTCAACTGCGCAGGGGGGACACCGGGGAGCTGTTTTTT
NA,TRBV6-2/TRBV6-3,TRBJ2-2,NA,CASSRPGGELFF,TGTGCCAGCAGCCGACCCGGCGGGGAGCTGTTTTTT
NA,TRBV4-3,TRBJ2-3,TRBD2,CTSSQGLVADTQYF,TGCACCAGCAGCCAAGGACTAGTTGCAGATACGCAGTATTTT
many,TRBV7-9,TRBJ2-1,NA,CASSSGVMDNNEQFF,TGTGCCAGCAGCTCGGGGGTAATGGATAACAATGAGCAGTTCTTC
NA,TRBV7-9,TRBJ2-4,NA,CASSRQEKNIQYF,TGTGCCAGCAGCCGACAGGAGAAAAACATTCAGTACTTC
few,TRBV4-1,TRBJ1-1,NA,CASSQGELGTEAFF,TGCGCCAGCAGCCAAGGAGAACTCGGCACTGAAGCTTTCTTT
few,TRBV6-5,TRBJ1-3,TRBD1,CASSPWDRDTIYF,TGTGCCAGCAGCCCCTGGGACAGAGACACCATATATTTT
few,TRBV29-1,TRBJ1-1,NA,CSVEGGVPEAFF,TGCAGCGTTGAAGGTGGAGTCCCTGAAGCTTTCTTT
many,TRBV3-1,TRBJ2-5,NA,CASSPDRLQETQYF,TGTGCCAGCAGCCCCGACAGGCTCCAAGAGACCCAGTACTTC
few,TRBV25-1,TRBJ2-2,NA,CASSEFGELFF,TGTGCCAGCAGTGAGTTCGGGGAGCTGTTTTTT
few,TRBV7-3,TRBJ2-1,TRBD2,CASSLGGGVYNEQFF,TGTGCCAGCAGCTTAGGCGGGGGGGTCTACAATGAGCAGTTCTTC
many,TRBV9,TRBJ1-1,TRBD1,CASRRGTGSTEAFF,TGTGCCAGCAGACGCGGGACAGGGTCGACTGAAGCTTTCTTT
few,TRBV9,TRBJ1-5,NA,CASSPQGAHQPQHF,TGTGCCAGCAGCCCCCAAGGGGCGCACCAGCCCCAGCATTTT
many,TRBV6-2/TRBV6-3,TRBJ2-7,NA,CASSSVSYEQYF,TGTGCCAGCAGTTCGGTCTCCTACGAGCAGTACTTC
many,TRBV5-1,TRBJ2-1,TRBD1,CASSPGTGVPTYNEQFF,TGCGCCAGCAGCCCTGGGACAGGGGTCCCTACTTACAATGAGCAGTTCTTC
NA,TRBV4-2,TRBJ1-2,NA,CASSPRPMMGMVTGYTF,TGTGCCAGCAGCCCGAGACCCATGATGGGGATGGTTACGGGCTACACCTTC
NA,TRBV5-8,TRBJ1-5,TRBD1,CASSLRQGNQPQHF,TGTGCCAGCAGCTTAAGACAGGGGAATCAGCCCCAGCATTTT
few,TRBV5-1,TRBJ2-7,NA,CASRDGRGAGGEQYF,TGCGCCAGCAGGGACGGACGGGGGGCCGGTGGCGAGCAGTACTTC
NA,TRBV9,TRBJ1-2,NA,CASSGWAEYGYTF,TGTGCCAGCAGCGGGTGGGCCGAGTATGGCTACACCTTC
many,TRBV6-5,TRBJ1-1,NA,CASSYSKVTEAFF,TGTGCCAGCAGTTACTCGAAGGTCACTGAAGCTTTCTTT
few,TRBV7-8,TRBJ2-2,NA,CASSLAVYPTLTGGELFF,TGTGCCAGCAGCTTAGCGGTTTATCCGACATTAACCGGGGGGGAGCTGTTTTTT
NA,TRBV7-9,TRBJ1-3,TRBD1,CASSPTGVGNTIYF,TGTGCCAGCAGCCCGACAGGGGTTGGAAACACCATATATTTT
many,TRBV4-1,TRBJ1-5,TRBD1,CASSRTGVQPQHF,TGCGCCAGCAGTCGGACAGGGGTCCAGCCCCAGCATTTT